This entry describes one T cell receptor beta chain. The data were obtained in a study of blood T cell repertoires in COVID-19. Germline assignment: CDR1 SGHNT and CDR2 YYREEE (reference sequence). The CDR3 covers 14 residues. V was trimmed by 1 base and J by 5 bases, leaving 10 bases between them. Assay used: immunoSEQ multiplex PCR; TCRdb lists only in-frame clones, some missing. In the table there are about 280,000 clones, approximately 88% of which are singletons. Sequenced sample: peripheral blood. This clonotype was obtained from a middle-aged man with acute or convalescent COVID-19. This chain uses TRBV5-4 with TRBJ2-1; no firm D call. In DNA, the CDR3 is TGTGCCAGCAGCTTGTCGAGGATCAACAATGAGCAGTTCTTC. Its translation: CASSLSRINNEQFF.